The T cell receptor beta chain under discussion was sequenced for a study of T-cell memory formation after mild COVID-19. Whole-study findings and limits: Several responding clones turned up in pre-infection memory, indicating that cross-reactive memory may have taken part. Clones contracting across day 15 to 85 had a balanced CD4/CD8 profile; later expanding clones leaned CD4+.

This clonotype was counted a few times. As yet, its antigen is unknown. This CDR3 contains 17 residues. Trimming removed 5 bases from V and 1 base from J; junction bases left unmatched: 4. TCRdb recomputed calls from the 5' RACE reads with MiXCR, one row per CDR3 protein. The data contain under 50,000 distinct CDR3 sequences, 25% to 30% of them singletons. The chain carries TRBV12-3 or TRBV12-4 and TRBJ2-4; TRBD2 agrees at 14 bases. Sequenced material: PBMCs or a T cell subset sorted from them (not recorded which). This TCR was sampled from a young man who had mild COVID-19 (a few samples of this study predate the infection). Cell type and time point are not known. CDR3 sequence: CASSLTSGGAAKNIQYF. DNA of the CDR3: TGTGCCAGCAGTCTGACTAGCGGGGGGGCGGCCAAAAACATTCAGTACTTC.